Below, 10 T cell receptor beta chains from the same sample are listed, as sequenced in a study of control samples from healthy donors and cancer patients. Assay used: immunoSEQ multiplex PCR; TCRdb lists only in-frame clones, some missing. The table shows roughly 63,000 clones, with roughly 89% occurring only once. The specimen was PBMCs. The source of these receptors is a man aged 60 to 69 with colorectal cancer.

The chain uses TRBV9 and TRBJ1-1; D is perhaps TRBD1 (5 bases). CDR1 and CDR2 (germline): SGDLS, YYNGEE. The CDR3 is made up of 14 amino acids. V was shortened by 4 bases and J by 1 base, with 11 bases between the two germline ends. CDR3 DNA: TGTGCCAGCAGCCCGGGACTTTCGAACACTGAAGCTTTCTTT. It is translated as CASSPGLSNTEAFF. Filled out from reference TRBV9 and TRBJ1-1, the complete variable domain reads DSGVTQTPKHLITATGQRVTLRCSPRSGDLSVYWYQQSLDQGLQFLIQYYNGEERAKGNILERFSAQQFPDLHSELNLSSLELGDSALYFCASSPGLSNTEAFFGQGTRLTVV.

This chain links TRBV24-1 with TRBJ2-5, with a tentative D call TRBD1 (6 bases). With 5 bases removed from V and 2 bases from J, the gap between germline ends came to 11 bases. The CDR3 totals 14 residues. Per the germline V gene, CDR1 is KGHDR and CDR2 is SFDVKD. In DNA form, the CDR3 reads TGTGCCACCAGTGCCTCAGGGGAACAAGAGACCCAGTACTTC. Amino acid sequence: CATSASGEQETQYF.

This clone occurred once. The CDR3 bases are TGTGCCAGCAGTTTTGGAGTGGTCCAGAACACTGAAGCTTTCTTT. Residues: CASSFGVVQNTEAFF. The gene calls are TRBV27 and TRBJ1-1; D is uncertain. Trimming left V 3 bases short and J 1 base short, with 12 bases between. CDR3 length: 15 residues. Germline assignment: CDR1 MNHEY and CDR2 SMNVEV (reference sequence).

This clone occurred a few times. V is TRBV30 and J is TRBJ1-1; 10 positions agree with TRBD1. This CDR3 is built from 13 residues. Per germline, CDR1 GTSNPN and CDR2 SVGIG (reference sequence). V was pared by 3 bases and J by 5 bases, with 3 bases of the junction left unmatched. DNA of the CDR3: TGTGCCTGGAGGAGGGGACAGGGGACTGAAGCTTTCTTT. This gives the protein CAWRRGQGTEAFF.

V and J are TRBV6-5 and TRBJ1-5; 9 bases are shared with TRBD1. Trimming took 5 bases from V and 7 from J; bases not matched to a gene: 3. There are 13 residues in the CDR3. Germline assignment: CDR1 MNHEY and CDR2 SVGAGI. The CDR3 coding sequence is TGTGCCAGCAGTCGGGACAGGGACCAGCCCCAGCATTTT. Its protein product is CASSRDRDQPQHF.

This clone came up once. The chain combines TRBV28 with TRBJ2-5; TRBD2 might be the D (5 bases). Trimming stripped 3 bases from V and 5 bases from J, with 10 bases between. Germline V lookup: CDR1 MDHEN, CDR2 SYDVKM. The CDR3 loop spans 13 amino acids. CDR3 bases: TGTGCCAGCAGTTTCGGAGGAAGGGAGACCCAGTACTTC. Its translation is CASSFGGRETQYF.

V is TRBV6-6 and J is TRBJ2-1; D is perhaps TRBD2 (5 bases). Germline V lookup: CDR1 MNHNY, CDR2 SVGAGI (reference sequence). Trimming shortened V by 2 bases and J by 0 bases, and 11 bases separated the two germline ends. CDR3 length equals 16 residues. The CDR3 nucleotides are TGTGCCAGCAGTTACGCGACTGGGAGCTCCTACAATGAGCAGTTCTTC. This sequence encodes CASSYATGSSYNEQFF.

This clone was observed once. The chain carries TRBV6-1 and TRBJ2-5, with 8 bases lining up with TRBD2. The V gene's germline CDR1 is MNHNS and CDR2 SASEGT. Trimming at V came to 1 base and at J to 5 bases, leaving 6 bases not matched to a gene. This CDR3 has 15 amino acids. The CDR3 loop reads CASSEGRGAAETQYF. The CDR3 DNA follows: TGTGCCAGCAGTGAAGGGCGGGGGGCCGCGGAGACCCAGTACTTC.

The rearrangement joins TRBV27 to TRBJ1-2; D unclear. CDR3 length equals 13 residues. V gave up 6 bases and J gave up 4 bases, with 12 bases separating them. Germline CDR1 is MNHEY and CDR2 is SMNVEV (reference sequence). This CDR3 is CASRSQWAYGYTF. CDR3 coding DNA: TGTGCCAGCAGGTCACAGTGGGCCTATGGCTACACCTTC.

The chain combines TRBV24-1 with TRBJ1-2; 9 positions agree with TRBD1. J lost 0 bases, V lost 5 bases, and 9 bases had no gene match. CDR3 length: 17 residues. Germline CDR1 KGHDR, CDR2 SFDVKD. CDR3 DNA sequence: TGTGCCACCAGTGCAACCCCCCGGACAGGGGCTAACTATGGCTACACCTTC. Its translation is CATSATPRTGANYGYTF.